These 24 T cell receptor beta chains came from one sample sequenced in a study of neurological immune-mediated disorders. TCRdb reprocessed the 5' RACE reads via MiXCR and lists one record per CDR3 protein. The sample yields tens of thousands of distinct CDR3 sequences, about 9.4% seen once. Stated time point: longitudinal time-point 1 (baseline). Sequencing was done on a sample of PBMCs. Every receptor here comes from a man aged 30-40 years in good health.

This clonotype has more than one count but fewer than ten. The rearrangement uses TRBV20-1 and TRBJ2-2; 8 bases align to TRBD2. V gave up 2 bases and J gave up 0 bases; unmatched junction bases: 8. Germline V gene data show CDR1 as DFQATT and CDR2 as SNEGSKA (reference sequence). The length of the CDR3 is 17 residues. The CDR3 DNA sequence: TGCAGTGCTAGAAGTAGCGGGATAACCGCGAACACCGGGGAGCTGTTTTTT. It encodes CSARSSGITANTGELFF.

This clonotype was recorded many times. The gene calls are TRBV7-2 and TRBJ2-1; TRBD2 matches 8 bases. V was clipped by 5 bases and J by 3 bases; unmatched bases: 6. This CDR3 comprises 15 residues. Germline CDR1 reads SGHTA; CDR2 reads FQGNSA. The CDR3 region has the DNA TGTGCCAGCAGCCCACTAGCGGATAACTACAATGAGCAGTTCTTC. This sequence encodes CASSPLADNYNEQFF.

This clonotype came up many times. The chain carries TRBV29-1 and TRBJ2-1, with unresolved D. From germline, CDR1 is SQVTM and CDR2 ANQGSEA. Deletions cut 5 bases from V and 5 bases from J, with 13 bases between. There are 13 residues in the CDR3. This CDR3 is CSVLQTKNNEQFF. In nucleotides, the CDR3 is TGCAGCGTTCTACAGACCAAGAACAATGAGCAGTTCTTC.

This clonotype showed up many times. The rearrangement links TRBV6-1 to TRBJ2-3; D is unresolved. The germline V gene has CDR1 MNHNS and CDR2 SASEGT. The germline V and J ends were trimmed by 4 bases and 4 bases, with 9 bases remaining between them. The CDR3 sequence is 13 residues long. CDR3 sequence: CASSGLAPDTQYF. The CDR3 coding sequence is TGTGCCAGCAGTGGATTAGCCCCAGATACGCAGTATTTT.

Ten or more counts support this clonotype. This chain links TRBV11-2 with TRBJ1-2, with 7 bases matching TRBD1. With V trimmed by 4 bases and J by 2 bases, 4 bases remained unmatched. This CDR3 spans 14 amino acids. Per germline, CDR1 SGHAT and CDR2 FQNNGV. The DNA for the CDR3 is TGTGCCAGCAGCTCGTTGACAGGGAACTATGGCTACACCTTC. It is translated as CASSSLTGNYGYTF. The whole variable domain, remainder taken from reference TRBV11-2 and TRBJ1-2, is EAGVAQSPRYKIIEKRQSVAFWCNPISGHATLYWYQQILGQGPKLLIQFQNNGVVDDSQLPKDRFSAERLKGVDSTLKIQPAKLEDSAVYLCASSSLTGNYGYTFGSGTRLTVV.

This clonotype was recorded many times. This chain connects TRBV29-1 to TRBJ1-2; no reliable D call. The CDR3 consists of 12 residues. CDR1 is SQVTM and CDR2 is ANQGSEA in the germline V gene. V lost 4 bases to trimming and J lost 8 bases, with 14 bases between them. In DNA form, the CDR3 reads TGCAGCGTTGTTTACATAGGAGTCGGCTACACCTTC. It encodes CSVVYIGVGYTF.

This clonotype showed up many times. The gene calls are TRBV3-1 and TRBJ2-2, with 12 bases fitting TRBD2. Germline CDR1 and CDR2: LGHDT and YNNKEL (reference sequence). CDR3 length equals 18 residues. V dropped 4 bases and J dropped 2; count of bases not matched to a gene: 8. The CDR3 sequence is CASSRITSGRSNTGELFF. The CDR3 coding sequence is TGTGCCAGCAGCCGCATAACTAGCGGGAGGTCCAACACCGGGGAGCTGTTTTTT.

This clonotype appeared many times. The chain couples TRBV15 to TRBJ2-1; 7 bases agree with TRBD1. Germline CDR1 reads LNHNV; CDR2 reads YYDKDF (reference sequence). The CDR3 length is 16 residues. After removal of 0 bases from V and 5 bases from J, the junction contained 7 bases not matched to a gene. The CDR3 reads CATSRELKTGNNEQFF. The CDR3 DNA is TGTGCCACCAGCAGAGAGCTAAAGACAGGGAACAATGAGCAGTTCTTC.

This clonotype was detected ten times or more. The rearrangement uses TRBV6-1 and TRBJ2-5; a weak D match, TRBD1 (5 bases). Germline values: CDR1 MNHNS, CDR2 SASEGT. Between the trimmed V and J ends, which lost 2 bases and 2 bases, there was a span of 12 bases. The CDR3 spans 15 residues. In DNA, the CDR3 is TGTGCCAGCAGTGAACTCCACAGGATTCAAGAGACCCAGTACTTC. It yields the protein CASSELHRIQETQYF.

This clonotype was found many times. The chain carries TRBV20-1 and TRBJ2-6; the match to TRBD1 covers 10 bases. Trimming took 4 bases from V and 4 from J; bases not matched to a gene: 7. Looked up from germline, CDR1 is DFQATT and CDR2 is SNEGSKA (reference sequence). The CDR3 loop spans 16 amino acids. The CDR3 DNA sequence: TGCAGTGCTACAGGACAGGGGGTTTCGGGGGCCAACGTCCTGACTTTC. This translates into CSATGQGVSGANVLTF.

Ten or more counts support this clonotype. The CDR3, as DNA: TGTGCCAGCAGTTCCGCAGTCACTGAAGCTTTCTTT. Translated, it gives CASSSAVTEAFF. The V call is TRBV12-3 or TRBV12-4, the J call TRBJ1-1; unclear D gene. This CDR3 comprises 12 residues. V was shortened by 4 bases and J by 4 bases, with 7 bases between the two germline ends.

The sample holds many counts of this clonotype. This sequence joins TRBV10-3 and TRBJ2-1; 7 bases align to TRBD1. The V segment lost 3 bases and the J segment 5 bases; nucleotides outside the gene matches: 13. The CDR3 totals 17 residues. Germline lookup yields CDR1 ENHRY and CDR2 SYGVKD. CDR3 amino acids: CAISDPLPGQVNNEQFF. The CDR3, as DNA: TGTGCCATCAGTGACCCGCTACCTGGACAGGTAAACAATGAGCAGTTCTTC.

The chain joins TRBV28 to TRBJ2-5, with TRBD1 identical over 11 bases. Germline CDR1 reads MDHEN; CDR2 reads SYDVKM. This CDR3 region has 16 residues. Germline trimming cut 8 bases from V and 5 bases from J; bases unmatched to any gene: 13. CDR3 region: CASGSGTGGGTETQYF. The CDR3 DNA follows: TGTGCCAGCGGCTCCGGGACAGGGGGGGGTACGGAGACCCAGTACTTC.

Ten or more counts support this clonotype. V and J are TRBV20-1 and TRBJ2-7; 10 bases are shared with TRBD2. Trimming cost V 0 bases and J 3 bases; bases outside gene matches: 5. Germline lookup yields CDR1 DFQATT and CDR2 SNEGSKA (reference sequence). This CDR3 has 15 residues. CDR3: CSARDVLAGVYEQYF. CDR3 bases: TGCAGTGCTAGAGATGTCCTAGCGGGAGTCTACGAGCAGTACTTC.

This clonotype was detected many times. The CDR3 DNA reads as TGTGCCTCCACGAAGGGGGAGGGCCAAGGCACAGATACGCAGTATTTT. It translates to CASTKGEGQGTDTQYF. V and J are TRBV3-1 and TRBJ2-3; tentative D call: TRBD2 (7 bases). This CDR3 has 16 residues. Looked up from germline, CDR1 is LGHDT and CDR2 is YNNKEL (reference sequence). V was pared by 11 bases and J by 1 base, with 22 bases between.

This clonotype was detected many times. The gene calls are TRBV7-9 and TRBJ2-2; D is possibly TRBD2 (5 bases). The ends were cut back, 5 bases at V and 6 bases at J, with 16 bases in the middle. The CDR3 has 15 residues. CDR1 SEHNR and CDR2 FQNEAQ come from the germline V gene (reference sequence). The CDR3 loop is CASSRTSLEAGELFF. The CDR3 region has the DNA TGTGCCAGCAGCCGCACTAGTTTGGAGGCCGGGGAGCTGTTTTTT.

This clonotype was counted a few times. The chain employs TRBV3-1 and TRBJ1-1; the D gene is possibly TRBD1 (5 bases). CDR3 size: 14 residues. Germline CDR1 reads LGHDT; CDR2 reads YNNKEL (reference sequence). The V end lost 4 bases, the J end lost 8 bases, and 17 bases lay between the germline ends. In DNA, the CDR3 is TGTGCCAGCAGCCTGCGGGGGGGGGAAGGAGAAGCTTTCTTT. This codes for CASSLRGGEGEAFF.

The chain recombines TRBV5-5 with TRBJ2-2, with a weak D call TRBD1 (6 bases). V was cut by 1 base and J by 7 bases, with 17 bases left in between. Germline assignment: CDR1 SGHKS and CDR2 YYEKEE (reference sequence). CDR3 size: 16 residues. As DNA, the CDR3 is TGTGCCAGCAGCTTGTATACAGGGTTAGGTGACGGGGAGCTGTTTTTT. As protein: CASSLYTGLGDGELFF.

Many counts were recorded for this clonotype. This sequence joins TRBV28 and TRBJ2-3; no definite D call. V was shortened by 7 bases and J by 2 bases, with 7 bases between the two germline ends. This CDR3 comprises 12 residues. Per the germline V gene, CDR1 is MDHEN and CDR2 is SYDVKM. CDR3 amino acids: CASMENTDTQYF. CDR3 bases: TGTGCCAGCATGGAAAACACAGATACGCAGTATTTT.

This clonotype was seen repeatedly, ten times or more. This chain joins TRBV6-5 and TRBJ2-7, with 7 bases identical to TRBD1. The CDR3 loop spans 15 amino acids. With 6 bases clipped from V and 5 bases from J, the junction kept 13 bases outside the gene matches. The V gene's germline CDR1 is MNHEY and CDR2 SVGAGI. CDR3 in DNA: TGTGCCAGCAGCCAGACAGGGTACGTCGACAACGAGCAGTACTTC. It codes for CASSQTGYVDNEQYF.

This clonotype was detected many times. V and J are TRBV4-2 and TRBJ2-7, with a weak D call TRBD2 (6 bases). Germline CDR1 is LGHNA and CDR2 is YNFKEQ. V lost 4 bases and J lost 7, with 17 bases in between. This CDR3 comprises 14 residues. The CDR3 is CASSLGRQTGEQYF. CDR3 in DNA: TGTGCCAGCAGCCTCGGGAGACAAACGGGGGAGCAGTACTTC.

The table lists this clonotype with many counts. The chain is built from TRBV28 and TRBJ2-3; 7 bases fit TRBD1. CDR1 is MDHEN and CDR2 is SYDVKM in the germline V gene. Trimming cost V 4 bases and J 5 bases; bases outside gene matches: 9. There are 15 residues in the CDR3. CDR3 sequence: CASSSGGPAVDTQYF. The CDR3 region has the DNA TGTGCCAGCAGTTCAGGGGGACCCGCAGTAGATACGCAGTATTTT.

The chain joins TRBV25-1 to TRBJ2-1; 9 nucleotides line up with TRBD2. Trimming took 8 bases from V and 1 from J; bases not matched to a gene: 6. CDR1 and CDR2 (germline): MGHDK, SYGVNS. The CDR3 contains 15 residues. This CDR3 is CASCSSGISYNEQFF. Written as DNA, the CDR3 is TGTGCCAGCTGCTCTAGCGGGATATCCTACAATGAGCAGTTCTTC.

V and J are TRBV20-1 and TRBJ2-5; 9 nucleotides line up with TRBD2. The ends lost 0 bases at V and 0 bases at J; junction bases unmatched: 2. This CDR3 region has 15 residues. Per the germline V gene, CDR1 is DFQATT and CDR2 is SNEGSKA (reference sequence). CDR3 in amino acids: CSARDIAGDQETQYF. CDR3 DNA: TGCAGTGCTAGAGATATAGCGGGAGACCAAGAGACCCAGTACTTC.